One sample yielded the 16 T cell receptor beta chains listed below, sequenced in a study of blood T cells in healthy people across ages. Through a sample-barcoded 5' primer and a J-beta primer mix, a second PCR was run for about 6 to 11 cycles. TCRdb re-called the 5' RACE reads with MiXCR, one entry per CDR3 protein. The repertoire holds more than 800,000 distinct CDR3 sequences, with more than 25% as singletons. Sequenced: blood. The receptors here all came from a woman older than 75 in good health.

There are a few counts of this clonotype. CDR3 coding DNA: TGCAGTGCTAGCGTTCCGGGAAATCAGCCCCAGCATTTT. This encodes CSASVPGNQPQHF. The chain links TRBV20-1 to TRBJ1-5; no firm D call. With 3 bases removed from V and 4 bases from J, the gap between germline ends came to 10 bases. CDR3 length: 13 amino acids. In germline, CDR1 is DFQATT, CDR2 SNEGSKA (reference sequence).

The chain links TRBV28 to TRBJ2-7; weak D call: TRBD1 (7 bases). Trimming shortened V by 5 bases and J by 5 bases, and 10 bases separated the two germline ends. There are 12 residues in the CDR3. Germline CDR1 and CDR2: MDHEN and SYDVKM. The CDR3 DNA follows: TGTGCCAGCAGTGTCAGGGGGGACGAGCAGTACTTC. Residues: CASSVRGDEQYF.

Ten or more counts support this clonotype. The CDR3 loop is CASSFSSGSSTEAFF. DNA for the CDR3: TGTGCCAGCAGCTTCTCTTCAGGGTCAAGCACTGAAGCTTTCTTT. V usage is TRBV7-2 and J usage is TRBJ1-1; D is perhaps TRBD1 (5 bases). Trimming shortened V by 3 bases and J by 4 bases, and 15 bases separated the two germline ends. The CDR3 spans 15 residues. Germline V CDR1 and CDR2: SGHTA, FQGNSA.

V is TRBV7-9 and J is TRBJ1-1; D not certain. There are 14 residues in the CDR3. Trimming removed 8 bases from V and 0 bases from J, with 13 bases in between. CDR1 is SEHNR, CDR2 FQNEAQ, per germline (reference sequence). The CDR3 nucleotides are TGTGCCAGCTACCCGTCAGTAGTGAACACTGAAGCTTTCTTT. Translated: CASYPSVVNTEAFF.

This clonotype was seen ten or more times. This rearrangement joins TRBV2 to TRBJ2-7; 9 bases agree with TRBD1. After removal of 7 bases from V and 6 bases from J, the junction contained 13 bases not matched to a gene. Looked up from germline, CDR1 is SNHLY and CDR2 is FYNNEI. The CDR3 is 15 residues long. CDR3: CASKPSSGTGIEQYF. The CDR3 DNA is TGTGCCAGCAAACCCTCCTCCGGGACAGGGATCGAGCAGTACTTC.

This clonotype was recorded many times. The gene calls are TRBV5-6 and TRBJ2-1; 10 nucleotides match TRBD2. From germline, CDR1 is SGHDT and CDR2 YYEEEE. V trimming: 4 bases; J trimming: 0 bases; junction bases outside the gene matches: 16. The CDR3 is 20 amino acids. CDR3 coding DNA: TGTGCCAGCAGCCGTAGGTGGGGTAGCGGGGGGCAAAGCTCCTACAATGAGCAGTTCTTC. Translating it yields CASSRRWGSGGQSSYNEQFF.

This clonotype has more than one count but fewer than ten. The chain is built from TRBV7-2 and TRBJ2-5; D may be TRBD1 (6 bases). The CDR3 is made up of 16 amino acids. From germline, CDR1 is SGHTA and CDR2 FQGNSA. V was pared by 3 bases and J by 1 base, with 15 bases between. Written as DNA, the CDR3 is TGTGCCAGCAGCTTTAAGGGGGTGAGCGTCCAAGAGACCCAGTACTTC. It specifies CASSFKGVSVQETQYF.

Many counts were recorded for this clonotype. The CDR3 sequence: CATSRDSSVGNEQFF. DNA of the CDR3: TGTGCCACCAGCAGAGATTCCTCGGTAGGTAATGAGCAGTTCTTC. The gene calls are TRBV15 and TRBJ2-1, with D uncertain. Germline V gene data show CDR1 as LNHNV and CDR2 as YYDKDF (reference sequence). V lost 0 bases and J 7 bases, leaving 13 bases between the germline ends. The CDR3 sequence is 15 residues long.

This chain uses TRBV7-6 with TRBJ1-1, with unresolved D. V lost 2 bases and J lost 1, with 5 bases in between. This CDR3 spans 13 amino acids. CDR1 SGHVS and CDR2 FNYEAQ come from the germline V gene. The CDR3 DNA follows: TGTGCCAGCAGCTTATCGAAGAACACTGAAGCTTTCTTT. Residues: CASSLSKNTEAFF.

With respect to this clonotype: This clone may be a read error of a much larger clone one base away. This rearrangement joins TRBV28 to TRBJ2-7; D is ambiguous. The germline gives CDR1 MDHEN, CDR2 SYDVKM. This CDR3 spans 14 amino acids. In nucleotides, the CDR3 is TGTGCCAGCAGTTTCCGCCGGAGTCCCCCCGAGCGGTACTTC. This translates into CASSFRRSPPERYF.

The genes are TRBV11-3 and TRBJ2-2; TRBD1 is a possible D gene (5 bases). This CDR3 is built from 14 residues. The V gene's germline CDR1 is SGHNT and CDR2 YENEEA. Trimming removed 6 bases at V and 4 bases at J, with 12 bases between. The CDR3 sequence is CASRSQGRTGELFF. The CDR3 bases are TGTGCCAGCAGATCCCAGGGTCGCACCGGGGAGCTGTTTTTT. The complete variable domain, with remaining parts taken from reference TRBV11-3 and TRBJ2-2, reads EAGVVQSPRYKIIEKKQPVAFWCNPISGHNTLYWYLQNLGQGPELLIRYENEEAVDDSQLPKDRFSAERLKGVDSTLKIQPAELGDSAVYLCASRSQGRTGELFFGEGSRLTVL.

The chain combines TRBV29-1 with TRBJ2-1; D may be TRBD1 (6 bases). Trimming cost V 6 bases and J 5 bases, with 14 bases left between them. CDR3 length: 13 amino acids. CDR1 SQVTM and CDR2 ANQGSEA come from the germline V gene. CDR3 in amino acids: CSVTGNTNNEQFF. The CDR3 DNA follows: TGCAGCGTAACAGGGAACACCAACAATGAGCAGTTCTTC.

In this sample, this clonotype turned up a few times. The chain combines TRBV7-2 with TRBJ2-1; D might be TRBD1 (5 bases). V shed 7 bases and J shed 6 bases, with 16 bases lying between them. Germline loops: CDR1 SGHTA, CDR2 FQGNSA. CDR3 length equals 14 residues. The CDR3 DNA is TGTGCCAGCAACCGGGCTGGGGCTGGCAATGAGCAGTTCTTC. Protein product: CASNRAGAGNEQFF.

There are many counts of this clonotype. The CDR3 protein is CASSGQNNSPLHF. DNA for the CDR3: TGTGCCAGCAGTGGGCAGAATAATTCACCCCTCCACTTT. The chain carries TRBV25-1 and TRBJ1-6; D gene unclear. Trimming removed 4 bases at V and 5 bases at J, with 6 bases between. The CDR3 covers 13 residues. The germline CDR1 and CDR2 sequences are MGHDK and SYGVNS.

This clonotype was recorded at least ten times. The chain links TRBV29-1 to TRBJ2-7, with 8 bases that match TRBD1. Trimming took 1 base from V and 1 from J; bases not matched to a gene: 0. The CDR3 sequence is 13 residues long. From germline, CDR1 is SQVTM and CDR2 ANQGSEA. CDR3 residues: CSVEGDRSYEQYF. In nucleotides, the CDR3 is TGCAGCGTTGAAGGGGACAGGTCCTACGAGCAGTACTTC.

This clonotype was detected ten times or more. The V call is TRBV12-3 or TRBV12-4, the J call TRBJ2-3, with TRBD2 identical over 11 bases. V dropped 5 bases and J dropped 2; count of bases not matched to a gene: 6. This CDR3 spans 16 amino acids. The CDR3 DNA follows: TGTGCCAGCAGTCCGGCTAGCGGGGGGCCCACAGATACGCAGTATTTT. Translation: CASSPASGGPTDTQYF.